The 18 T cell receptor beta chains in this list originate from one sample, sequenced in a study of OX40 agonist ivuxolimab in advanced cancers. The table came from immunoSEQ multiplex PCR; TCRdb's copy has only in-frame clones and leaves some out. This sample has 90,000 to 150,000 clones, with roughly nine tenths found just once. The material sequenced was CD4+ or CD8+ T cells sorted from blood, taken in a trial of the OX40 agonist ivuxolimab. These receptors all stem from an adult with an advanced solid tumor such as melanoma, head and neck, liver or kidney cancer.

This chain joins TRBV6-5 and TRBJ2-5; tentative D call: TRBD1 (7 bases). Trimming pared 6 bases from V and 5 bases from J, leaving 13 bases between. Germline V gives CDR1 MNHEY, CDR2 SVGAGI. The CDR3 is 13 residues long. As DNA, the CDR3 is TGTGCCAGCAGCCCAGGGGGGAGGGAGACCCAGTACTTC. This encodes CASSPGGRETQYF.

The rearrangement uses TRBV27 and TRBJ1-2, with D uncertain. Germline V lookup: CDR1 MNHEY, CDR2 SMNVEV (reference sequence). Trimming pared 2 bases from V and 0 bases from J, leaving 4 bases between. The length of the CDR3 is 13 residues. Here the CDR3 reads CASSLAANYGYTF. CDR3 DNA: TGTGCCAGCAGTTTAGCGGCTAACTATGGCTACACCTTC.

V usage is TRBV9 and J usage is TRBJ1-2; D is possibly TRBD1 (6 bases). CDR3 length equals 13 residues. CDR1 is SGDLS and CDR2 is YYNGEE in the germline V gene. Trimming shortened V by 5 bases and J by 8 bases, and 16 bases separated the two germline ends. CDR3 coding DNA: TGTGCCAGCAGGGAACAGGGAATAGACGGCTACACCTTC. Translation: CASREQGIDGYTF.

This chain links TRBV7-9 with TRBJ2-2; 7 bases align to TRBD2. Germline V CDR1 and CDR2: SEHNR, FQNEAQ (reference sequence). The V segment lost 4 bases and the J segment 4 bases; nucleotides outside the gene matches: 9. CDR3 length equals 16 residues. CDR3 sequence reads: CASSSGTTRGTGELFF. DNA for the CDR3: TGTGCCAGCAGCTCCGGGACTACCCGAGGCACCGGGGAGCTGTTTTTT.

The V gene is TRBV4-3, the J gene TRBJ2-7; D remains ambiguous. CDR3 length: 15 amino acids. V was cut by 0 bases and J by 0 bases, with 9 bases left in between. Germline assignment: CDR1 LGHNA and CDR2 YSLEER. CDR3 sequence (DNA): TGCGCCAGCAGCCAAGAGTCGGCGGTCTCCTACGAGCAGTACTTC. Amino acid sequence: CASSQESAVSYEQYF.

This clone was seen only a few times. This sample includes further DNA sequences coding for the same CDR3. This rearrangement joins TRBV5-4 to TRBJ1-5; D is uncertain. Trimming shortened V by 2 bases and J by 0 bases, and 3 bases separated the two germline ends. The CDR3 has 13 residues. Germline loops: CDR1 SGHNT, CDR2 YYREEE (reference sequence). CDR3 DNA: TGTGCCAGCAGCTTAGATAGCAATCAGCCCCAGCATTTT. It encodes CASSLDSNQPQHF.

The chain's CDR3 is CSSRTIPGHEQYF. The CDR3 DNA reads TGCAGCTCCCGAACCATCCCGGGCCACGAGCAGTACTTC. The chain employs TRBV29-1 and TRBJ2-7; D call uncertain. CDR1 is SQVTM, CDR2 ANQGSEA, per germline. Trimming took 8 bases from V and 5 from J, leaving 19 bases between them. CDR3 length: 13 residues.

V usage is TRBV7-9 and J usage is TRBJ2-5; 8 bases are shared with TRBD1. CDR1 SEHNR and CDR2 FQNEAQ come from the germline V gene (reference sequence). With V trimmed by 5 bases and J by 5 bases, 4 bases remained unmatched. CDR3 length: 13 amino acids. CDR3 bases: TGTGCCAGCAGCCTGACAGGGGTCGAGACCCAGTACTTC. It codes for CASSLTGVETQYF. Full variable domain (remainder filled in from reference TRBV7-9 and TRBJ2-5): DTGVSQNPRHKITKRGQNVTFRCDPISEHNRLYWYRQTLGQGPEFLTYFQNEAQLEKSRLLSDRFSAERPKGSFSTLEIQRTEQGDSAMYLCASSLTGVETQYFGPGTRLLVL.

CDR3 loop: CASSLQELSYEQYF. Written as DNA, the CDR3 is TGTGCCAGCAGCTTACAGGAGCTCTCCTACGAGCAGTACTTC. The V and J genes are TRBV7-9 and TRBJ2-7; D unresolved. V was pared by 2 bases and J by 0 bases, with 8 bases between. The germline V gene encodes CDR1 SEHNR and CDR2 FQNEAQ (reference sequence). This CDR3 contains 14 residues.

The genes are TRBV7-3 and TRBJ2-7; D might be TRBD1 (6 bases). There are 15 residues in the CDR3. Trimming left V 4 bases short and J 4 bases short, with 17 bases between. Germline V gives CDR1 SGHTA, CDR2 FQGTGA. DNA for the CDR3: TGTGCCAGCAGCTCGACAGGTCGGCGGAGGTACGAGCAGTACTTC. This translates into CASSSTGRRRYEQYF.

This chain links TRBV18 with TRBJ2-1; D is unresolved. CDR1 and CDR2 from the germline V gene are KGHSH and LQKENI. The germline V and J ends were trimmed by 3 bases and 7 bases, with 10 bases remaining between them. The CDR3 runs 13 residues. CDR3 region: CASSPPLGNEQFF. Here the CDR3 DNA reads TGTGCCAGCTCACCCCCTCTGGGGAATGAGCAGTTCTTC.

The genes are TRBV30 and TRBJ2-6; the D is unclear. V was pared by 4 bases and J by 2 bases, with 15 bases between. The CDR3 has 16 amino acids. CDR1 is GTSNPN and CDR2 is SVGIG in the germline V gene (reference sequence). The CDR3, as DNA: TGTGCCTGGATCAGATTGGGGTTAGCTGGGGCCAACGTCCTGACTTTC. This translates into CAWIRLGLAGANVLTF.

J is TRBJ1-1 and V is TRBV6-5; 7 positions match TRBD1. CDR3 length: 16 residues. CDR1 MNHEY and CDR2 SVGAGI come from the germline V gene. Trimming cost V 0 bases and J 0 bases; bases outside gene matches: 4. The CDR3 DNA reads TGTGCCAGCAGTTACTCCGGGACAGCCGTGAACACTGAAGCTTTCTTT. It yields the protein CASSYSGTAVNTEAFF.

This clone showed up just once. This chain uses TRBV7-9 with TRBJ1-5, with D possibly TRBD1 on 6 matching bases. The CDR3 totals 13 residues. Trimming took off 5 bases at V and 3 bases at J, with 8 bases between the two ends. The germline CDR1 and CDR2 sequences are SEHNR and FQNEAQ (reference sequence). DNA of the CDR3: TGTGCCAGCAGCCGGGACAACAATCAGCCCCAGCATTTT. This sequence encodes CASSRDNNQPQHF.

The chain couples TRBV7-8 to TRBJ1-6; 7 bases are a match to TRBD1. The CDR3 runs to 16 residues. CDR1 SGHVS and CDR2 FQNEAQ come from the germline V gene. With 0 bases clipped from V and 5 bases from J, the junction kept 4 bases outside the gene matches. CDR3 region: CASSLAGTANNSPLHF. In nucleotides, the CDR3 is TGTGCCAGCAGCTTAGCAGGGACAGCTAATAATTCACCCCTCCACTTT.

V is TRBV4-2 and J is TRBJ2-3; the match to TRBD2 covers 11 bases. Trimming cost V 1 base and J 3 bases; bases outside gene matches: 3. The CDR3 has 16 residues. Germline V gene data show CDR1 as LGHNA and CDR2 as YNFKEQ. In DNA, the CDR3 is TGTGCCAGCAGCCAAGTGGCTAGCGGGGGGACAGATACGCAGTATTTT. Amino acid sequence: CASSQVASGGTDTQYF.

This CDR3 reads CASGGQLNSPLHF. The CDR3 bases are TGTGCCAGCGGGGGACAGTTAAATTCACCCCTCCACTTT. The chain joins TRBV7-9 to TRBJ1-6, with 7 bases fitting TRBD1. This CDR3 comprises 13 residues. Germline CDR1 and CDR2: SEHNR and FQNEAQ (reference sequence). After removal of 8 bases from V and 7 bases from J, the junction contained 5 bases not matched to a gene.

The J gene is TRBJ1-4, the V gene TRBV4-1; no reliable D call. V was trimmed by 1 base and J by 5 bases, leaving 14 bases between them. The CDR3 has 16 amino acids. Germline-derived CDR1 and CDR2 are MGHRA and YSYEKL. CDR3 amino acids: CASSQVLPGSNEKLFF. CDR3 in DNA: TGCGCCAGCAGCCAAGTACTCCCAGGATCGAATGAAAAACTGTTTTTT.